Presented here are 28 T cell receptor beta chains from one specimen sequenced in a study of T cell responses to AZD1222 COVID-19 vaccine. Method: immunoSEQ multiplex PCR; TCRdb's copy keeps in-frame clones and lacks some. Altogether about 120,000 clones are present, 92% being singletons, with the ten largest covering 11% to 15%. The specimen comprised peripheral blood, sampled on day 0 of AZD1222 vaccination. These receptor sequences come from an adult in good health.

The chain joins TRBV2 to TRBJ2-3; 8 bases match TRBD2. With 5 bases clipped from V and 0 bases from J, the junction kept 10 bases outside the gene matches. The CDR3 is 17 residues long. CDR1 and CDR2 (germline): SNHLY, FYNNEI. CDR3 DNA: TGTGCCAGCAGTCTACGGGGGGGACCCCCTAGCACAGATACGCAGTATTTT. Translating gives CASSLRGGPPSTDTQYF. The variable domain in full, with the rest retrieved from reference TRBV2 and TRBJ2-3, is EPEVTQTPSHQVTQMGQEVILRCVPISNHLYFYWYRQILGQKVEFLVSFYNNEISEKSEIFDDQFSVERPDGSNFTLKIRSTKLEDSAMYFCASSLRGGPPSTDTQYFGPGTRLTVL.

V is TRBV11-2 and J is TRBJ2-1, with D possibly being TRBD1 (6 bases). V lost 5 bases, J lost 12 bases, and 29 bases lay in between. Looked up from germline, CDR1 is SGHAT and CDR2 is FQNNGV. This CDR3 is 17 amino acids long. The CDR3 sequence: CASSILAPRHREIGQFF. In DNA, the CDR3 is TGTGCCAGCAGCATACTCGCCCCTAGACACAGGGAGATTGGGCAGTTCTTC. The full variable domain, with the rest looked up from reference TRBV11-2 and TRBJ2-1, is EAGVAQSPRYKIIEKRQSVAFWCNPISGHATLYWYQQILGQGPKLLIQFQNNGVVDDSQLPKDRFSAERLKGVDSTLKIQPAKLEDSAVYLCASSILAPRHREIGQFFGPGTRLTVL.

The sample holds a few counts of this clone. The chain links TRBV2 to TRBJ1-6; TRBD1 matches 10 bases. Unmatched junction bases numbered 3, after V lost 4 bases and J lost 6 bases. The CDR3 runs to 15 residues. Germline V gene sequence: CDR1 SNHLY, CDR2 FYNNEI. CDR3 protein: CASSVRTGGNSPLHF. The CDR3 DNA reads TGTGCCAGCAGTGTGAGGACAGGGGGTAATTCACCCCTCCACTTT.

DNA for the CDR3: TGCGCCAGCAGCTTGGTCCCTGACAGGGTCGATACGCAGTATTTT. Amino acids: CASSLVPDRVDTQYF. The J gene is TRBJ2-3, the V gene TRBV5-1; 7 bases are shared with TRBD1. The V gene end was trimmed by 0 bases and the J gene end by 6 bases; junction bases not matched to a gene: 7. The length of the CDR3 is 15 residues. CDR1 and CDR2 (germline): SGHRS, YFSETQ.

This sequence joins TRBV9 and TRBJ1-2; TRBD1 is a possible D gene (5 bases). CDR1 is SGDLS, CDR2 YYNGEE, per germline. The ends were cut back, 6 bases at V and 3 bases at J, with 15 bases in the middle. The CDR3 has 14 residues. CDR3 coding DNA: TGTGCCAGCACCCCCTCGGGGGTTCACTATGGCTACACCTTC. Translating it yields CASTPSGVHYGYTF.

The chain is built from TRBV6-5 and TRBJ2-1; no firm D call. In germline, CDR1 is MNHEY, CDR2 SVGAGI. V was pared by 0 bases and J by 12 bases, with 12 bases between. The CDR3 loop spans 13 amino acids. CDR3 coding DNA: TGTGCCAGCAGTTACTCGAAAAACGATGGGCAGTTCTTC. Its translation: CASSYSKNDGQFF.

To note about this clone: A clone one base away is much larger, so this may be a read error. The rearrangement uses TRBV7-4 and TRBJ1-2; D is unresolved. The V end lost 7 bases, the J end lost 2 bases, and 2 bases lay between the germline ends. Germline loops: CDR1 SGHVT, CDR2 SQSDAQ. The length of the CDR3 is 10 residues. CDR3 DNA: TGTGCCAGCATCAACTATGGCTACACCTTC. This encodes CASINYGYTF.

The chain recombines TRBV7-9 with TRBJ2-2; 10 bases map to TRBD2. The CDR3 length is 15 residues. Germline loops: CDR1 SEHNR, CDR2 FQNEAQ (reference sequence). Unmatched junction bases numbered 7, after V lost 5 bases and J lost 7 bases. CDR3 in DNA: TGTGCCAGCAGCCGAGCGAGCGGGAGGGTCGGGGAGCTGTTTTTT. This gives the protein CASSRASGRVGELFF.

This chain connects TRBV7-8 to TRBJ2-1, with D unresolved. Looked up from germline, CDR1 is SGHVS and CDR2 is FQNEAQ. V was shortened by 1 base and J by 4 bases, with 11 bases between the two germline ends. This CDR3 has 15 residues. The CDR3 region has the DNA TGTGCCAGCAGCTTAGATAGGGTATTGTACAATGAGCAGTTCTTC. Its translation is CASSLDRVLYNEQFF.

This chain connects TRBV11-3 to TRBJ1-2; the D gene is possibly TRBD1 (5 bases). The CDR3 totals 16 residues. CDR1 and CDR2 from the germline V gene are SGHNT and YENEEA. V was shortened by 1 base and J by 6 bases, with 18 bases between the two germline ends. CDR3 coding DNA: TGTGCCAGCAGCTTAGGTAGGGGCCCTATGCGGAATGGCTACACCTTC. It encodes CASSLGRGPMRNGYTF.

The chain joins TRBV7-8 to TRBJ2-5, with 13 positions matching TRBD2. J lost 3 bases, V lost 2 bases, and 3 bases had no gene match. Germline CDR1 SGHVS, CDR2 FQNEAQ. The CDR3 is 16 residues long. The chain's CDR3 is CASSLWTSGSKETQYF. As DNA, the CDR3 is TGTGCCAGCAGCTTATGGACTAGCGGGAGTAAAGAGACCCAGTACTTC.

The J gene is TRBJ1-2, the V gene TRBV4-3; 8 positions agree with TRBD1. Germline lookup yields CDR1 LGHNA and CDR2 YSLEER. There are 15 residues in the CDR3. V lost 4 bases to trimming and J lost 4 bases; unmatched junction nucleotides: 8. The CDR3 is CASSPAQTGVYGYTF. The CDR3 DNA sequence: TGCGCCAGCAGCCCCGCCCAGACAGGGGTCTATGGCTACACCTTC.

In DNA, the CDR3 is TGTGCCAGCAGTTACTCGCTCAGCTCCTACGAGCAGTACTTC. Its translation: CASSYSLSSYEQYF. V is TRBV6-5 and J is TRBJ2-7; D unclear. Germline assignment: CDR1 MNHEY and CDR2 SVGAGI. Trimming removed 0 bases from V and 0 bases from J, with 6 bases in between. This CDR3 is 14 amino acids long.

The chain couples TRBV27 to TRBJ2-1, with D possibly matching TRBD2 (6 bases). The CDR3 is 13 amino acids. The germline V gene encodes CDR1 MNHEY and CDR2 SMNVEV (reference sequence). V was trimmed by 6 bases and J by 9 bases, leaving 15 bases between them. CDR3 sequence (DNA): TGTGCCAGCAGGGTAACAAAGGGACTTGAGCAGTTCTTC. Residues: CASRVTKGLEQFF.

The chain is built from TRBV6-5 and TRBJ1-6; TRBD1 matches 8 bases. In germline, CDR1 is MNHEY, CDR2 SVGAGI. J was trimmed by 10 bases and V by 2 bases; bases with no gene match: 4. This CDR3 has 14 residues. The CDR3 reads CASSYPDRGSPLHF. In DNA, the CDR3 is TGTGCCAGCAGTTACCCCGACAGGGGCTCACCCCTCCACTTT.

This sequence joins TRBV2 and TRBJ2-1; D is unclear. V was trimmed by 6 bases and J by 2 bases, leaving 8 bases between them. The germline CDR1 and CDR2 sequences are SNHLY and FYNNEI. The CDR3 has 13 residues. For the CDR3, the DNA is TGTGCCAGCAGGGCTGGAACCTACAATGAGCAGTTCTTC. It codes for CASRAGTYNEQFF.

This clone showed up just once. The CDR3 DNA reads as TGTGCCAGCAGCCAAGTGGACAACTACAATGAGCAGTTCTTC. The encoded protein is CASSQVDNYNEQFF. The chain carries TRBV3-1 (or the pseudogene TRBV3-2) and TRBJ2-1; a weak D match, TRBD1 (5 bases). The CDR3 is 14 residues long. V lost 1 base and J 3 bases, leaving 7 bases between the germline ends. CDR1 LGHDT and CDR2 YNNKEL come from the germline V gene (reference sequence).

The chain couples TRBV11-2 to TRBJ2-3; TRBD2 might be the D (6 bases). The CDR3 covers 17 residues. Trimming pared 3 bases from V and 1 base from J, leaving 17 bases between. Germline CDR1 SGHAT, CDR2 FQNNGV. The CDR3 DNA reads as TGTGCCAGCAGCTTCCGGGGGACCGCCGGGGGCACAGATACGCAGTATTTT. This translates into CASSFRGTAGGTDTQYF.

This chain links TRBV19 with TRBJ1-2; TRBD1 is a possible D gene (6 bases). The germline V gene has CDR1 LNHDA and CDR2 SQIVND (reference sequence). The CDR3 has 14 amino acids. V was shortened by 6 bases and J by 4 bases, with 15 bases between the two germline ends. CDR3 in amino acids: CASRPGQQFYGYTF. The CDR3 DNA reads as TGTGCCAGTAGGCCCGGACAGCAATTCTATGGCTACACCTTC.

J is TRBJ1-4 and V is TRBV4-3; no firm D call. Trimming left V 3 bases short and J 0 bases short, with 14 bases between. The CDR3 has 17 residues. Germline loops: CDR1 LGHNA, CDR2 YSLEER. The CDR3 protein is CASSHGSGVATNEKLFF. Written as DNA, the CDR3 is TGCGCCAGCAGCCACGGCTCCGGGGTGGCAACTAATGAAAAACTGTTTTTT.

The chain has TRBV29-1 and TRBJ1-2; perhaps TRBD1 as D (5 bases). This CDR3 comprises 14 residues. Germline V gene sequence: CDR1 SQVTM, CDR2 ANQGSEA. Trimming left V 4 bases short and J 8 bases short, with 20 bases between. CDR3 loop: CSVALLGAGGGYTF. The DNA of the CDR3 is TGCAGCGTTGCCTTACTAGGGGCAGGAGGAGGCTACACCTTC.

The chain has TRBV7-2 and TRBJ2-4; 12 nucleotides line up with TRBD2. V dropped 5 bases and J dropped 0; count of bases not matched to a gene: 5. This CDR3 spans 17 amino acids. Germline V CDR1 and CDR2: SGHTA, FQGNSA. CDR3 bases: TGTGCCAGCAGCCCGACTAGCGGGGGTCTAGCCAAAAACATTCAGTACTTC. Translated, it gives CASSPTSGGLAKNIQYF.

V gene TRBV2 combines with J gene TRBJ1-5; the match to TRBD1 covers 10 bases. This CDR3 comprises 15 residues. The J segment lost 6 bases and the V segment lost 6 bases, leaving 8 bases of the junction unmatched. CDR1 is SNHLY, CDR2 FYNNEI, per germline. The CDR3 nucleotides are TGTGCCAGCAGGCTCGGACAGGGGGGGTTTCAGCCCCAGCATTTT. This translates into CASRLGQGGFQPQHF.

This chain joins TRBV27 and TRBJ2-3; 11 bases align to TRBD2. The germline CDR1 and CDR2 sequences are MNHEY and SMNVEV (reference sequence). CDR3 length: 17 amino acids. Trimming removed 1 base from V and 0 bases from J; junction bases left unmatched: 3. This chain's CDR3 is CASSLWGLAESTDTQYF. Here the CDR3 DNA reads TGTGCCAGCAGTTTATGGGGACTAGCGGAGAGCACAGATACGCAGTATTTT.

The chain recombines TRBV7-2 with TRBJ2-3, with D possibly being TRBD1 or TRBD2 (5 bases each). V lost 2 bases and J lost 10, with 16 bases in between. The CDR3 covers 14 residues. Germline CDR1 reads SGHTA; CDR2 reads FQGNSA. The CDR3 coding sequence is TGTGCCAGCAGCTTATCGGGGCACCTTGGTTCGCAGTATTTT. It encodes CASSLSGHLGSQYF.

The chain combines TRBV3-1 (or the pseudogene TRBV3-2) with TRBJ1-2, with no clear D. Germline assignment: CDR1 LGHDT and CDR2 YNNKEL (reference sequence). CDR3 length equals 13 residues. Trimming cost V 1 base and J 0 bases, with 3 bases left between them. The chain's CDR3 is CASSQVPNYGYTF. CDR3 sequence (DNA): TGTGCCAGCAGCCAAGTGCCTAACTATGGCTACACCTTC.

This sequence joins TRBV2 and TRBJ1-2; D not resolved. CDR1 and CDR2 from the germline V gene are SNHLY and FYNNEI. Trimming removed 1 base from V and 5 bases from J, with 17 bases in between. The length of the CDR3 is 16 residues. CDR3 coding DNA: TGTGCCAGCAGTGAAGGTCCCCATCGGGGTTCGTATGGCTACACCTTC. Amino acid sequence: CASSEGPHRGSYGYTF.

The chain combines TRBV6-1 with TRBJ2-1; TRBD1 matches 9 bases. V shed 3 bases and J 4 bases; nucleotides not matched to a gene: 4. This CDR3 has 15 amino acids. CDR1 and CDR2 (germline): MNHNS, SASEGT. The CDR3 spells CASSDPGQGYNEQFF. The CDR3 DNA is TGTGCCAGCAGTGACCCGGGACAGGGATACAATGAGCAGTTCTTC.